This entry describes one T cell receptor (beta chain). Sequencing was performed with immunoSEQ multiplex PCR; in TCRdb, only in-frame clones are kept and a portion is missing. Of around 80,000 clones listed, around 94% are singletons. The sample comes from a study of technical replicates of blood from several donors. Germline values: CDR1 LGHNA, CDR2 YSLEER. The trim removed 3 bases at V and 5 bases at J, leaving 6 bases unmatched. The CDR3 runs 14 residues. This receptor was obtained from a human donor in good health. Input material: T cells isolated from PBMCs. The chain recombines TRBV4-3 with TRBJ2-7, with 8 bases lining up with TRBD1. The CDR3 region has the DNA TGCGCCAGCAGCCACTTGGACAGGGAAAACGAGCAGTACTTC. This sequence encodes CASSHLDRENEQYF.